This TCR beta chain was observed in a study of metastatic and nonmetastatic thyroid tumors. All patients were treatment-naive before thyroid surgery. This clone was seen repeatedly, ten times or more. Its target is not known. Per the germline V gene, CDR1 is SGHTA and CDR2 is FQGTGA. V shed 5 bases and J 8 bases; nucleotides not matched to a gene: 1. The CDR3 has 13 amino acids. Study results and limitations: Malignant thyroid tumors reportedly had TCR beta diversity that was significantly higher than in benign nodules, in blood and tumor.

Authors' data handling: It was from CDR3 differences across clinicopathological groups that a distant-metastasis classifier for papillary thyroid cancer was built. TCRdb re-called clones via MiXCR from the PCR reads. TCRdb, not the authors, supplied the V and J calls. Of around 19,000 clones in the sample, about 11% were seen once. Sequencing input: blood. The rearrangement uses TRBV7-3 and TRBJ2-1, with TRBD2 matching 12 bases. The sequence derives from a female donor with papillary thyroid cancer or a benign thyroid nodule (not recorded which). Some clones in this sample may be carry-over from other donors' samples. CDR3 region: CASSLAGGDEQFF. The CDR3, as DNA: TGTGCCAGCAGCCTAGCGGGAGGGGATGAGCAGTTCTTC.